The 10 T cell receptor beta chains below come from one sample, sequenced in a study of shared clonotypes between healthy human individuals. Repertoires were generated with immunoSEQ multiplex PCR, while TCRdb's copy carries only in-frame clones and drops some. The sample contains about 2,500,000 clones, approximately 94% of which appear only once. Sequenced input: naive CD4+ T cells sorted from blood. Stated subset: CD45RA+ positively selected. The source of these receptors is a young man in good health.

V and J are TRBV5-1 and TRBJ2-7; 7 bases fit TRBD1. CDR1 is SGHRS, CDR2 YFSETQ, per germline. V shed 4 bases and J 6 bases; nucleotides not matched to a gene: 13. CDR3 length equals 15 residues. CDR3 nucleotides: TGCGCCAGCAGCCCTATCGCCGGGACAGTAATCGAGCAGTACTTC. Translation gives CASSPIAGTVIEQYF.

V is TRBV7-2 and J is TRBJ2-1; D call uncertain. This CDR3 region has 16 residues. CDR1 and CDR2 from the germline V gene are SGHTA and FQGNSA. V shed 2 bases and J shed 2 bases, with 13 bases lying between them. The chain's CDR3 is CASSLRVGITYNEQFF. As DNA, the CDR3 is TGTGCCAGCAGCTTACGGGTAGGGATCACCTACAATGAGCAGTTCTTC.

This chain connects TRBV19 to TRBJ1-1; 7 bases align to TRBD1. The V gene's germline CDR1 is LNHDA and CDR2 SQIVND (reference sequence). The CDR3 loop spans 15 amino acids. V lost 10 bases and J lost 6; bases outside the gene matches: 17. The chain's CDR3 is CATILRGRGGAEAFF. The DNA for the CDR3 is TGTGCCACCATCCTCAGGGGGAGGGGAGGTGCTGAAGCTTTCTTT.

The V and J genes are TRBV6-5 and TRBJ1-1; 8 nucleotides agree with TRBD1. CDR1 MNHEY and CDR2 SVGAGI come from the germline V gene. This CDR3 has 15 amino acids. J gave up 0 bases and V 5 bases, and 5 bases lay outside the gene matches. CDR3 sequence: CASSRQGSLNTEAFF. CDR3 DNA: TGTGCCAGCAGTCGACAGGGGAGCCTGAACACTGAAGCTTTCTTT.

The chain combines TRBV6-4 with TRBJ1-4; D possibly corresponds to TRBD1 (6 bases). From germline, CDR1 is MRHNA and CDR2 SNTAGT. This CDR3 is built from 13 residues. Trimming removed 2 bases from V and 8 bases from J, with 9 bases in between. CDR3 protein: CASSDPTGEKLFF. In DNA, the CDR3 is TGTGCCAGCAGTGACCCGACAGGAGAAAAACTGTTTTTT.

The genes are TRBV5-1 and TRBJ2-5; 7 bases line up with TRBD1. Germline V gives CDR1 SGHRS, CDR2 YFSETQ. This CDR3 is 15 amino acids long. The V and J ends lost 4 bases and 5 bases, in that order; junction bases with no gene match: 11. The CDR3 DNA sequence: TGCGCCAGCAGCCAAGAGACAGGGAGTTGGGAGACCCAGTACTTC. Translated: CASSQETGSWETQYF. The full variable domain, its missing parts supplied by reference TRBV5-1 and TRBJ2-5, is KAGVTQTPRYLIKTRGQQVTLSCSPISGHRSVSWYQQTPGQGLQFLFEYFSETQRNKGNFPGRFSGRQFSNSRSEMNVSTLELGDSALYLCASSQETGSWETQYFGPGTRLLVL.

Concerning this clone: This sample includes further DNA sequences coding for the same CDR3. The chain couples TRBV7-9 to TRBJ2-5; 12 nucleotides agree with TRBD2. The CDR3 extends over 15 amino acids. V gave up 2 bases and J gave up 4 bases; unmatched junction bases: 2. Germline-derived CDR1 and CDR2 are SEHNR and FQNEAQ (reference sequence). The CDR3 nucleotides are TGTGCCAGCAGCTTACTAGCGGGAGGGCCAGAGACCCAGTACTTC. It is translated as CASSLLAGGPETQYF.

The chain joins TRBV9 to TRBJ2-7, with TRBD1 matching over 7 bases. With V trimmed by 4 bases and J by 7 bases, 8 bases remained unmatched. The CDR3 has 13 residues. Germline V CDR1 and CDR2: SGDLS, YYNGEE. The CDR3 protein is CASSMTGSGEQYF. CDR3 bases: TGTGCCAGCAGCATGACAGGGTCGGGAGAGCAGTACTTC. The variable domain in full, with the rest retrieved from reference TRBV9 and TRBJ2-7, is DSGVTQTPKHLITATGQRVTLRCSPRSGDLSVYWYQQSLDQGLQFLIQYYNGEERAKGNILERFSAQQFPDLHSELNLSSLELGDSALYFCASSMTGSGEQYFGPGTRLTVT.

DNA for the CDR3: TGTGCCAGCAGCTTAAGGACAGGGGCGAGTGAAAAACTGTTTTTT. Its protein product is CASSLRTGASEKLFF. The chain joins TRBV7-9 to TRBJ1-4, with 9 nucleotides matching TRBD1. J gave up 7 bases and V 2 bases, and 5 bases lay outside the gene matches. CDR3 length: 15 residues. CDR1 SEHNR and CDR2 FQNEAQ come from the germline V gene (reference sequence).

The V call is TRBV6-6, the J call TRBJ2-7; 9 positions match TRBD2. Germline V lookup: CDR1 MNHNY, CDR2 SVGAGI (reference sequence). The CDR3 is 16 amino acids. V lost 0 bases, J lost 1 base, and 4 bases stayed unmatched. The CDR3 loop is CASSYSKAGGSYEQYF. CDR3 DNA: TGTGCCAGCAGTTACTCTAAGGCGGGAGGGTCCTACGAGCAGTACTTC.